In this sample, the clone carrying this TCR beta chain turned up many times. The TCR beta CDR3 region underwent multiplex PCR amplification with 32 V and 13 J primers. TCRdb itself ran the multiplex PCR reads through MiXCR, one entry per CDR3 protein. The sample records about 10,000 distinct CDR3 sequences, around 29% being singletons. At around 600 ng per sample, bulk tumor genomic DNA provided the template. Biopsies, several per primary tumor and spaced far apart, were collected during surgery. The study enrolled patients with untreated, newly diagnosed non-small cell lung cancer who underwent curative surgery. The CDR3 has 13 amino acids. Germline V gene lookup returns CDR1 MGHRA and CDR2 YSYEKL. The V gene lost 0 bases and the J gene lost 6 bases, with 9 bases spanning the gap. The sample belongs to a study of immune heterogeneity within non-small cell lung tumors. About the research overall: Of all tumors, 4 turned out to be squamous cell carcinomas, more than eight were non-squamous carcinomas and 1 was not otherwise specified.

V and J are TRBV4-1 and TRBJ2-7, with D maybe TRBD2 (5 bases). The sequencing input was lung tumor tissue. The clonotype originates from a man aged 45-65 years with non-small cell lung cancer. CDR3 DNA sequence: TGCGCCAGCAGCCAAGATATAGGAGGCGAGCAGTACTTC. The encoded protein is CASSQDIGGEQYF.